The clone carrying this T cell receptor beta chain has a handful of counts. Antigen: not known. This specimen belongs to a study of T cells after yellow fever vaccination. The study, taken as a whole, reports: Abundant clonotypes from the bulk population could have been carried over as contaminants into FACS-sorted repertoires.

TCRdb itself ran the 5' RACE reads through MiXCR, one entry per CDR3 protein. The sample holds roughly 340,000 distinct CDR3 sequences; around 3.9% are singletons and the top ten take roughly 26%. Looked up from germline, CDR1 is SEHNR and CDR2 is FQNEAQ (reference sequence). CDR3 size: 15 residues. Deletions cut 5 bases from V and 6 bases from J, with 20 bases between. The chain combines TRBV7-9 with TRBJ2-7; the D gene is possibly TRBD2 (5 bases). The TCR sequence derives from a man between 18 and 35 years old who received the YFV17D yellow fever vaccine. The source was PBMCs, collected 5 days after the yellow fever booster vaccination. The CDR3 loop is CASSPREETKAEQYF. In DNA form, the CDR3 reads TGTGCCAGCAGCCCCCGCGAGGAGACTAAGGCCGAGCAGTACTTC.